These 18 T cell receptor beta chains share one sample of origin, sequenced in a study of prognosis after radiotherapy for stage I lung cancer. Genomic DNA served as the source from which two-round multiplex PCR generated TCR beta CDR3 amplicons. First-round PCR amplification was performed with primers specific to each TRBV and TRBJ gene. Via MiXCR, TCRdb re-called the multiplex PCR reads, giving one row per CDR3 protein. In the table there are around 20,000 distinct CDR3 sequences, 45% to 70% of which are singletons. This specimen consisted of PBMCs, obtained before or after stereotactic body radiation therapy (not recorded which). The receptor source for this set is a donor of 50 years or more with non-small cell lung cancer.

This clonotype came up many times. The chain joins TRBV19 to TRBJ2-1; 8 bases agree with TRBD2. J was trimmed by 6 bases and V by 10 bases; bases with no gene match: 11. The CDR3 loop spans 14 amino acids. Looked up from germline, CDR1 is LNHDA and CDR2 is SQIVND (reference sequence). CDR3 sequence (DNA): TGTGCCACCCGTACGGGAGGGCTTACCAATGAGCAGTTCTTC. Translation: CATRTGGLTNEQFF.

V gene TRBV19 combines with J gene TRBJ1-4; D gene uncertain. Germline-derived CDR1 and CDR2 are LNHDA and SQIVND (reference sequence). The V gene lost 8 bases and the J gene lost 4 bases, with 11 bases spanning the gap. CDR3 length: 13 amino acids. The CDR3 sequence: CASASEGNEKLFF. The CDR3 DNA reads TGTGCCAGTGCGTCCGAGGGTAATGAAAAACTGTTTTTT.

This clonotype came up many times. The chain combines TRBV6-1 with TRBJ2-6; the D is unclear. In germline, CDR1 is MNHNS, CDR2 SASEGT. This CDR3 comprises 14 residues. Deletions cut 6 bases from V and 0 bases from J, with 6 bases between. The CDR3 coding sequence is TGTGCCAGCAGCCAATTCTCTGGGGCCAACGTCCTGACTTTC. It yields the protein CASSQFSGANVLTF.

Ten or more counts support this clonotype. CDR3 loop: CASSLLRDVSPLHF. In DNA form, the CDR3 reads TGTGCCAGCAGTTTGCTCCGGGACGTATCACCCCTCCACTTT. This rearrangement joins TRBV28 to TRBJ1-6, with a possible D match to TRBD1 (5 bases). There are 14 residues in the CDR3. Trimming pared 3 bases from V and 10 bases from J, leaving 13 bases between. Germline CDR1 MDHEN, CDR2 SYDVKM.

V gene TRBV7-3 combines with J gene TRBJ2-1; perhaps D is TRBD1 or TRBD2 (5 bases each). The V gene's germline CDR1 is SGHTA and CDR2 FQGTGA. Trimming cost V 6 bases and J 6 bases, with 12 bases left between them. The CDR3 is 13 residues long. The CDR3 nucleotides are TGTGCCAGCAGTCCCCCCGGGGCCAATGAGCAGTTCTTC. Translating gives CASSPPGANEQFF.

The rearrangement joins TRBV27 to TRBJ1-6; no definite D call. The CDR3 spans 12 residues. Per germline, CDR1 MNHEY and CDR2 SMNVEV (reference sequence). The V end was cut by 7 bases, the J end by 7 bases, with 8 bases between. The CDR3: CASTRVNSPLHF. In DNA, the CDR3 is TGTGCCAGCACGCGGGTAAATTCACCCCTCCACTTT.

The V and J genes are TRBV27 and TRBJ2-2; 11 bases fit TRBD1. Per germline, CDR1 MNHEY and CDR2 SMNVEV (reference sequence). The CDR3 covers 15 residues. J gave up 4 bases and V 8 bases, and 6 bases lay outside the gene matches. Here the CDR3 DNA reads TGTGCCAGCGCCCGGACAGGGGGCTTCACCGGGGAGCTGTTTTTT. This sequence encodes CASARTGGFTGELFF.

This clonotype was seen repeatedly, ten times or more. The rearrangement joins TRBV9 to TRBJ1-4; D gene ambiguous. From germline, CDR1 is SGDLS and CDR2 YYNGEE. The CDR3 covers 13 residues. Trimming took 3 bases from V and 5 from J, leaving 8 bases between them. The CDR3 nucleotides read TGTGCCAGCAGCGGCGGACGGAATGAAAAACTGTTTTTT. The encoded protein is CASSGGRNEKLFF. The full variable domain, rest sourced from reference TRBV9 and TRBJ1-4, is DSGVTQTPKHLITATGQRVTLRCSPRSGDLSVYWYQQSLDQGLQFLIQYYNGEERAKGNILERFSAQQFPDLHSELNLSSLELGDSALYFCASSGGRNEKLFFGSGTQLSVL.

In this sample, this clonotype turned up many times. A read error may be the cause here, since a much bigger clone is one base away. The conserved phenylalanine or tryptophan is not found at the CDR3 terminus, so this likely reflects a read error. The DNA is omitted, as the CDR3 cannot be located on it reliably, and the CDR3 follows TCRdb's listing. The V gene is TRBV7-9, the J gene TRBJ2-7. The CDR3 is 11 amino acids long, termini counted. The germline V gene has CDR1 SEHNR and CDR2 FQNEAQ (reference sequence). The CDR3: CASSLELAWYS.

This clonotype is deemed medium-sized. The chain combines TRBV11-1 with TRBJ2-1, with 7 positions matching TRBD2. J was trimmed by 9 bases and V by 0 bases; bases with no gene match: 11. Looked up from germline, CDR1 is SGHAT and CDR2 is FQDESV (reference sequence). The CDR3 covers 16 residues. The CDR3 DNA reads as TGTGCCAGCAGCTTAGCGCGATGGGAGGGCCATTTTGAGCAGTTCTTC. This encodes CASSLARWEGHFEQFF.

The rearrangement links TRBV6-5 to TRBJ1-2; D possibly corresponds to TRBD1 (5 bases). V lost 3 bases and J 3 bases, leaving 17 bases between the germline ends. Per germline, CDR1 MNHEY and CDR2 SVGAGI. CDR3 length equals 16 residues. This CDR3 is CASSYPTGRGDYGYTF. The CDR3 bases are TGTGCCAGCAGTTATCCCACGGGACGGGGAGACTATGGCTACACCTTC.

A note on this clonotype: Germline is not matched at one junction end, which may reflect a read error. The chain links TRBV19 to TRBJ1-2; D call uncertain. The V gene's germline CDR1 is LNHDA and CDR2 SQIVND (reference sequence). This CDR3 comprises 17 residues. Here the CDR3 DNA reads TGTGCCAGTAGCATAGATCAAGTCTGGGCACCTTCCTATGGCTACACCTTC. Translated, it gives CASSIDQVWAPSYGYTF. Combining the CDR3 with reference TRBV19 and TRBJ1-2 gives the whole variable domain DGGITQSPKYLFRKEGQNVTLSCEQNLNHDAMYWYRQDPGQGLRLIYYSQIVNDFQKGDIAEGYSVSREKKESFPLTVTSAQKNPTAFYLCASSIDQVWAPSYGYTFGSGTRLTVV.

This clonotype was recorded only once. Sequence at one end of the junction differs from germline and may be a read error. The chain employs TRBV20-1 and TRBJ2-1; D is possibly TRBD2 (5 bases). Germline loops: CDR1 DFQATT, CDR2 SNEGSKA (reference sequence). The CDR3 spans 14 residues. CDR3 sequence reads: CTARVPISYNEKFF. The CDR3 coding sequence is TGCACCGCGAGGGTACCCATCTCCTACAATGAGAAGTTCTTC.

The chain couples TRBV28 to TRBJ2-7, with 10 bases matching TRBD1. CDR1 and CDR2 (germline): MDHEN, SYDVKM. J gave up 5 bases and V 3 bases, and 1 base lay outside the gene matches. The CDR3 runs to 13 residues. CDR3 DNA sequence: TGTGCCAGCAGTTTCGGACAGGGGGACGAGCAGTACTTC. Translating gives CASSFGQGDEQYF. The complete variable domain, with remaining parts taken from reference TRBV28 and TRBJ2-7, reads DVKVTQSSRYLVKRTGEKVFLECVQDMDHENMFWYRQDPGLGLRLIYFSYDVKMKEKGDIPEGYSVSREKKERFSLILESASTNQTSMYLCASSFGQGDEQYFGPGTRLTVT.

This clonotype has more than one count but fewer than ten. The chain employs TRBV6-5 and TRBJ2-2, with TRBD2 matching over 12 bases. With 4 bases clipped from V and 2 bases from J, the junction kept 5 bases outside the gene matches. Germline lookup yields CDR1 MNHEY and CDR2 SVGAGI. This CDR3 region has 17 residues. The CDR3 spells CASSWGLAGLNTGELFF. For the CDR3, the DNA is TGTGCCAGCAGTTGGGGACTAGCGGGTCTCAACACCGGGGAGCTGTTTTTT.

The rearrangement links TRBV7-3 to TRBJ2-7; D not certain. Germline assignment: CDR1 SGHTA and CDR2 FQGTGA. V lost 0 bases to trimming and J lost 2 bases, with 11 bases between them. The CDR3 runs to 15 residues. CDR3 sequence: CASSLTRPQTYEQYF. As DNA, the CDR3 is TGTGCCAGCAGCTTAACGCGGCCTCAGACCTACGAGCAGTACTTC.

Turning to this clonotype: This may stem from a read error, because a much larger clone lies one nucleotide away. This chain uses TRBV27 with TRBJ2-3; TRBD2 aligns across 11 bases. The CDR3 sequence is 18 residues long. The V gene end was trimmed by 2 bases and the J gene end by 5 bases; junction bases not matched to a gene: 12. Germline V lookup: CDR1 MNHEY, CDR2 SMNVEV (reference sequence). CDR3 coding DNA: TGTGCCAGCAGTTTAAAGTGGAACACTAGCGGGAGAAAAGATACGCAGTATTTT. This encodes CASSLKWNTSGRKDTQYF.

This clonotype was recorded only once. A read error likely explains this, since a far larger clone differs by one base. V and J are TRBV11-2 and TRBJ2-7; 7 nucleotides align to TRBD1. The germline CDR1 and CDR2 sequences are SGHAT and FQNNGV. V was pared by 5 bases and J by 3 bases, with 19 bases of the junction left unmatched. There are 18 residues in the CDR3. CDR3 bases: TGTGCCAGCAGCGCCTACTCCGGGACAGCAATCTTAGACTACGAGCAGTACTTC. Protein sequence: CASSAYSGTAILDYEQYF.